One sample yielded the 20 T cell receptor beta chains listed below, sequenced in a study of T cells in narcolepsy. Using immunoSEQ multiplex PCR, the repertoire was profiled, and TCRdb retains in-frame clones only, with some absent. In the table there are around 32,000 clones, roughly 77% of which are singletons. The specimen sequenced was CD45RA- memory CD4+ T cells from PBMCs. Receptors originate from a human donor with narcolepsy.

The chain uses TRBV2 and TRBJ1-4, with D perhaps TRBD1 (5 bases). Looked up from germline, CDR1 is SNHLY and CDR2 is FYNNEI. CDR3 length: 14 residues. V lost 5 bases and J 3 bases, leaving 10 bases between the germline ends. CDR3 amino acids: CASSPSGSNEKLFF. For the CDR3, the DNA is TGTGCCAGCAGTCCTTCAGGGTCTAATGAAAAACTGTTTTTT.

This clone occurred once. Other DNA sequences from this sample encode an identical CDR3 as well. This chain connects TRBV13 to TRBJ2-7; 13 nucleotides match TRBD2. CDR1 is PRHDT and CDR2 is FYEKMQ in the germline V gene (reference sequence). Unmatched junction bases numbered 2, after V lost 5 bases and J lost 4 bases. The CDR3 extends over 14 amino acids. The CDR3 region has the DNA TGTGCCAGCAGCCCACTAGCGGGAGGGTACGAGCAGTACTTC. Translating gives CASSPLAGGYEQYF.

This chain links TRBV9 with TRBJ2-3; 9 bases align to TRBD2. The length of the CDR3 is 16 residues. CDR1 and CDR2 (germline): SGDLS, YYNGEE. V lost 4 bases, J lost 3 bases, and 9 bases stayed unmatched. The CDR3 sequence is CASSPTGTSRTDTQYF. In nucleotides, the CDR3 is TGTGCCAGCAGCCCCACCGGGACTAGCAGAACAGATACGCAGTATTTT.

CDR3: CASSAALALPNEQYF. In DNA form, the CDR3 reads TGTGCCAGCAGCGCGGCACTAGCCCTCCCCAACGAGCAGTACTTC. The gene calls are TRBV9 and TRBJ2-5, with D perhaps matching TRBD2 (6 bases). The end of the DNA fits TRBJ2-7 better, so the J call may be wrong. The CDR3 is 15 residues long. Per germline, CDR1 SGDLS and CDR2 YYNGEE.

V gene TRBV7-2 combines with J gene TRBJ2-3; D may be TRBD2 (7 bases). V was cut by 1 base and J by 6 bases, with 17 bases left in between. The CDR3 is made up of 16 amino acids. Germline loops: CDR1 SGHTA, CDR2 FQGNSA. CDR3 DNA sequence: TGTGCCAGCAGCTTAGTCGGATTGGCGGGGGCTGATACGCAGTATTTT. This codes for CASSLVGLAGADTQYF.

This rearrangement joins TRBV7-9 to TRBJ2-1; D is undetermined. Looked up from germline, CDR1 is SEHNR and CDR2 is FQNEAQ (reference sequence). This CDR3 contains 14 residues. V shed 4 bases and J shed 5 bases, with 12 bases lying between them. As DNA, the CDR3 is TGTGCCAGCAGCTCAGGCGGACGGCACAATGAGCAGTTCTTC. Translating gives CASSSGGRHNEQFF.

This sequence joins TRBV7-2 and TRBJ2-1; 7 bases map to TRBD2. Germline loops: CDR1 SGHTA, CDR2 FQGNSA. V was clipped by 5 bases and J by 7 bases; unmatched bases: 11. The CDR3 covers 15 residues. The CDR3 nucleotides are TGTGCCAGCAGCCCACCTGGGAGGGCAAGGAATGAGCAGTTCTTC. Its translation is CASSPPGRARNEQFF.

V and J are TRBV5-6 and TRBJ2-7; unclear D gene. The V end was cut by 0 bases, the J end by 4 bases, with 2 bases between. CDR3 length: 11 residues. Germline lookup yields CDR1 SGHDT and CDR2 YYEEEE. This CDR3 reads CASSLEYEQYF. The CDR3 DNA reads TGTGCCAGCAGCTTGGAGTACGAGCAGTACTTC.

This clone was observed a handful of times. The chain joins TRBV30 to TRBJ2-5, with D tentatively TRBD2 (5 bases). The V gene's germline CDR1 is GTSNPN and CDR2 SVGIG (reference sequence). CDR3 length: 13 amino acids. Trimming shortened V by 2 bases and J by 1 base, and 8 bases separated the two germline ends. The CDR3 nucleotides read TGTGCCTGGAGTAGAGGGAGCCAAGAGACCCAGTACTTC. Encoded protein: CAWSRGSQETQYF.

The rearrangement links TRBV6-5 to TRBJ2-7; D unclear. Per germline, CDR1 MNHEY and CDR2 SVGAGI. The germline V and J ends were trimmed by 0 bases and 5 bases, with 14 bases remaining between them. This CDR3 spans 15 amino acids. CDR3: CASSYSPVNLDEQYF. The CDR3 coding sequence is TGTGCCAGCAGTTACTCACCGGTAAACCTAGACGAGCAGTACTTC.

The CDR3 bases are TGTGCCAGCAGCGTCAGACCAACCGGGGAGCTGTTTTTT. This codes for CASSVRPTGELFF. The V and J genes are TRBV9 and TRBJ2-2; D remains unclear. This CDR3 comprises 13 residues. Germline values: CDR1 SGDLS, CDR2 YYNGEE. Between the trimmed V and J ends, which lost 2 bases and 5 bases, there was a span of 7 bases.

The chain employs TRBV16 and TRBJ2-5; 7 nucleotides match TRBD1. Germline lookup yields CDR1 KGHSY and CDR2 FQNENV. CDR3 size: 15 residues. The V segment lost 0 bases and the J segment 0 bases; nucleotides outside the gene matches: 1. This CDR3 reads CASSQSRGYQETQYF. The CDR3 nucleotides read TGTGCCAGCAGCCAATCCAGGGGGTACCAAGAGACCCAGTACTTC.

A few counts support this clone. The DNA of the CDR3 is TGTGCCAACGGGGAGAAGGAAAATCAGCCCCAGCATTTT. Translating gives CANGEKENQPQHF. The rearrangement links TRBV28 to TRBJ1-5; D is unclear. Trimming removed 10 bases from V and 4 bases from J, with 14 bases in between. CDR1 is MDHEN, CDR2 SYDVKM, per germline. This CDR3 contains 13 residues.

The genes are TRBV11-3 and TRBJ2-7, with a weak D call TRBD1 (6 bases). The V gene's germline CDR1 is SGHNT and CDR2 YENEEA. The CDR3 is made up of 14 amino acids. V lost 5 bases to trimming and J lost 3 bases, with 14 bases between them. The CDR3 protein is CASSIGRGNYEQYF. As DNA, the CDR3 is TGTGCCAGCAGCATCGGTAGGGGGAACTACGAGCAGTACTTC.

V usage is TRBV5-3 and J usage is TRBJ1-2, with TRBD1 matching 8 bases. TRBV5-3 is identified as an open reading frame with a role that is uncertain. The CDR3 length is 18 residues. The V segment lost 1 base and the J segment 3 bases; nucleotides outside the gene matches: 14. The CDR3 bases are TGTGCCAGAAGCTTGTTCTTAAAAAGGGACAGGAGTGACTATGGCTACACCTTC. Its protein is CARSLFLKRDRSDYGYTF.

This clone was observed a handful of times. The chain uses TRBV6-1 and TRBJ2-6, with D tentatively TRBD2 (5 bases). Trimming removed 6 bases at V and 2 bases at J, with 8 bases between. The germline V gene encodes CDR1 MNHNS and CDR2 SASEGT. CDR3 length equals 14 residues. The CDR3 loop reads CASSGGPGANVLTF. CDR3 sequence (DNA): TGTGCCAGCAGCGGCGGGCCTGGGGCCAACGTCCTGACTTTC.

J is TRBJ2-7 and V is TRBV14, with D uncertain. In germline, CDR1 is SGHDN, CDR2 FVKESK. This CDR3 is built from 14 residues. V lost 4 bases and J 3 bases, leaving 13 bases between the germline ends. CDR3 in amino acids: CASSRGTTNYEQYF. The CDR3 coding sequence is TGTGCCAGCAGCCGAGGAACGACAAACTACGAGCAGTACTTC.

The chain employs TRBV5-6 and TRBJ1-5, with D maybe TRBD1 (5 bases). Trimming pared 4 bases from V and 6 bases from J, leaving 17 bases between. Germline V lookup: CDR1 SGHDT, CDR2 YYEEEE. This CDR3 spans 15 amino acids. The CDR3 sequence is CASSGSTGGGQPQHF. CDR3 nucleotide sequence: TGTGCCAGCAGCGGAAGTACAGGCGGGGGTCAGCCCCAGCATTTT.

This sequence joins TRBV29-1 and TRBJ2-3; D tentatively fits TRBD1 or TRBD2 (5 bases each). CDR1 is SQVTM and CDR2 is ANQGSEA in the germline V gene. The CDR3 is 16 residues long. The germline V and J ends were trimmed by 6 bases and 3 bases, with 22 bases remaining between them. The CDR3 coding sequence is TGCAGCGTGTCACTAGGGCAGGGCAGGTCGACAGATACGCAGTATTTT. Protein: CSVSLGQGRSTDTQYF.

The rearrangement uses TRBV2 and TRBJ2-6, with D unresolved. The CDR3 length is 13 residues. From germline, CDR1 is SNHLY and CDR2 FYNNEI. V lost 7 bases and J lost 3, with 7 bases in between. The CDR3 loop reads CASTESGANVLTF. The CDR3 DNA is TGTGCCAGCACGGAAAGTGGGGCCAACGTCCTGACTTTC.